The rows below give T cell receptor beta chains drawn from one sample of a study of blood T cell repertoires in COVID-19. Repertoires were generated with immunoSEQ multiplex PCR, while TCRdb's copy carries only in-frame clones and drops some. The repertoire includes some 400,000 clones, around 87% of them detected once, and about 1.5% sits in the top ten. Sequencing input: PBMCs or T cells enriched from blood (not recorded which). These receptors were collected from a man aged 25-45 years who had recovered from COVID-19. Both conserved end residues are part of each CDR3. D genes are given only for firm matches. Clone size is not always given. Where it is, it says once, few, many or a class for expanded clones.

V gene,CDR3 length,clone size,D gene,J gene,CDR3 protein,CDR3 DNA
TRBV12-5,13,-,-,TRBJ2-3,CASTQGRTDTQYF,TGTGCTAGTACACAGGGAAGGACAGATACGCAGTATTTT
TRBV2,14,-,-,TRBJ1-1,CASSGGTGNTEAFF,TGTGCCAGCAGTGGGGGCACAGGGAACACTGAAGCTTTCTTT
TRBV3-1/TRBV3-2,16,few,-,TRBJ2-2,CASSPRRGSNTGELFF,TGTGCCAGCAGCCCTAGGCGGGGATCGAACACCGGGGAGCTGTTTTTT
TRBV6-2/TRBV6-3,12,-,-,TRBJ1-2,CASSFDGYGYTF,TGTGCCAGCAGTTTCGACGGGTATGGCTACACCTTC
TRBV7-9,14,-,-,TRBJ1-1,CASSEEGVGTEAFF,TGTGCCAGCAGCGAAGAAGGGGTAGGGACTGAAGCTTTCTTT
TRBV5-6,14,-,-,TRBJ1-4,CASSLRGGGEKLFF,TGTGCCAGCAGCTTGAGGGGTGGTGGGGAAAAACTGTTTTTT
TRBV21-1,16,-,-,TRBJ1-6,CASSKLPGTENSPLHF,TGTGCCAGCAGCAAACTCCCTGGGACAGAAAATTCACCCCTCCACTTT
TRBV10-3,14,-,TRBD1,TRBJ1-6,CAMPRGPHNSPLHF,TGTGCCATGCCCAGGGGGCCCCATAATTCACCCCTCCACTTT
TRBV27,15,once,-,TRBJ2-1,CASSLVGGSYNEQFF,TGTGCCAGCAGTTTGGTGGGGGGCTCCTACAATGAGCAGTTCTTC
TRBV10-3,15,-,TRBD1,TRBJ1-4,CAISPRQGGNEKLFF,TGTGCCATCAGTCCTCGACAGGGAGGAAATGAAAAACTGTTTTTT
TRBV19,16,-,TRBD2,TRBJ2-7,CASNPNGLAGTYEQYF,TGTGCCAGTAACCCGAACGGGCTAGCGGGTACCTACGAGCAGTACTTC
TRBV27,16,-,TRBD2,TRBJ2-3,CASSLGLAESTDTQYF,TGTGCCAGCAGTTTAGGGCTAGCGGAAAGCACAGATACGCAGTATTTT
TRBV5-1,14,-,-,TRBJ2-3,CASSPQGLTDTQYF,TGCGCCAGCAGCCCCCAGGGTTTAACAGATACGCAGTATTTT
TRBV24-1,13,-,-,TRBJ2-2,CATSAPVTGELFF,TGTGCCACCAGTGCCCCGGTCACCGGGGAGCTGTTTTTT
TRBV28,18,-,TRBD1,TRBJ1-5,CASSFFTPGTGLDQPQHF,TGTGCCAGCAGTTTTTTTACCCCCGGGACAGGGCTCGATCAGCCCCAGCATTTT
TRBV6-5,14,-,TRBD1,TRBJ1-6,CASSTGQGNSPLHF,TGTGCCAGCAGCACAGGACAGGGCAATTCACCCCTCCACTTT
TRBV2,14,-,-,TRBJ1-5,CASSTGTISQPQHF,TGTGCCAGCTCGACCGGGACTATAAGTCAGCCCCAGCATTTT
TRBV25-1,14,-,-,TRBJ1-5,CASSESGTNQPQHF,TGTGCCAGCAGTGAATCCGGGACAAATCAGCCCCAGCATTTT
TRBV9,14,-,TRBD1,TRBJ1-2,CASSLLLDRVGYTF,TGTGCCAGCAGTCTACTCCTAGACAGGGTGGGCTACACCTTC
TRBV5-6,13,once,-,TRBJ1-5,CASSLEGTFAQHF,TGTGCCAGCAGCTTGGAAGGGACATTTGCCCAGCATTTT
TRBV27,14,-,TRBD1,TRBJ2-7,CASSWGTGDYEQYF,TGTGCCAGCAGTTGGGGGACAGGGGACTACGAGCAGTACTTC
TRBV6-1,14,few,TRBD2,TRBJ2-5,CASSEGRGLETQYF,TGTGCCAGCAGTGAGGGGCGGGGGTTGGAGACCCAGTACTTC
TRBV18,14,-,-,TRBJ2-1,CASSAGLSYNEQFF,TGTGCCAGCTCCGCGGGGCTCTCCTACAATGAGCAGTTCTTC
TRBV10-3,15,-,TRBD1,TRBJ2-3,CAISESTGPTDTQYF,TGTGCCATCAGTGAGTCGACAGGGCCCACAGATACGCAGTATTTT
TRBV7-8,16,-,TRBD2,TRBJ2-3,CASRHTSGGFTDTQYF,TGTGCCAGCAGGCATACTAGCGGGGGTTTCACAGATACGCAGTATTTT
TRBV7-2,14,-,-,TRBJ1-2,CASSLRTSNYGYTF,TGTGCCAGCAGCTTAAGAACGAGTAACTATGGCTACACCTTC
TRBV29-1,15,-,-,TRBJ2-2,CSVEMGLQVPGELFF,TGCAGCGTTGAAATGGGGCTGCAGGTGCCCGGGGAGCTGTTTTTT
TRBV6-2/TRBV6-3,17,-,-,TRBJ2-1,CASSDSSGPFGYNEQFF,TGTGCCAGCAGTGATAGCTCAGGGCCCTTCGGCTACAATGAGCAGTTCTTC
TRBV7-2,14,-,TRBD1,TRBJ2-7,CASSSGQVLNEQYF,TGTGCCAGCAGCTCGGGACAGGTCCTGAACGAGCAGTACTTC
TRBV6-2/TRBV6-3,16,once,TRBD1,TRBJ1-2,CASSYSKGQGNYGYTF,TGTGCCAGCAGTTACTCGAAAGGACAGGGAAACTATGGCTACACCTTC
TRBV5-1,14,-,-,TRBJ2-5,CASSLGGLGETQYF,TGCGCCAGCAGCTTGGGCGGGCTAGGAGAGACCCAGTACTTC
TRBV11-2,15,few,-,TRBJ2-2,CASSLKGATSGELFF,TGTGCCAGCAGCTTAAAAGGGGCCACATCGGGGGAGCTGTTTTTT
TRBV7-9,14,-,-,TRBJ1-5,CASSARTADQPQHF,TGTGCCAGCAGCGCACGGACAGCCGATCAGCCCCAGCATTTT
TRBV7-2,19,-,TRBD2,TRBJ2-3,CASSKFPGLAGGSTDTQYF,TGTGCCAGCAGCAAATTTCCGGGACTAGCGGGGGGTAGCACAGATACGCAGTATTTT
TRBV19,15,-,-,TRBJ1-2,CASSMGHLANYGYTF,TGTGCCAGTAGTATGGGACATTTAGCTAACTATGGCTACACCTTC
TRBV12-3/TRBV12-4,11,-,-,TRBJ1-5,CASSSTQPQHF,TGTGCCAGCAGTTCTACTCAGCCCCAGCATTTT
TRBV19,14,-,TRBD1,TRBJ1-6,CASSSGQTNSPLHF,TGTGCCAGTAGTTCGGGACAGACTAATTCACCCCTCCACTTT
TRBV19,14,-,-,TRBJ1-2,CASSILGTNYGYTF,TGTGCCAGTAGTATATTGGGCACCAACTATGGCTACACCTTC
TRBV7-9,14,-,TRBD1,TRBJ1-1,CASSLNRGRTEAFF,TGTGCCAGCAGCCTCAACAGGGGGCGGACTGAAGCTTTCTTT
TRBV7-2,14,-,-,TRBJ2-7,CASSPTFESYEQYF,TGTGCCAGCAGCCCTACTTTCGAGTCCTACGAGCAGTACTTC
TRBV9,14,-,-,TRBJ2-2,CASSAPKNTGELFF,TGTGCCAGCAGCGCCCCAAAGAACACCGGGGAGCTGTTTTTT
TRBV5-1,18,-,-,TRBJ2-3,CASSLIRGGGGSTDTQYF,TGCGCCAGCAGCCTGATCAGGGGAGGGGGAGGGAGCACAGATACGCAGTATTTT
TRBV6-2/TRBV6-3,17,-,TRBD1,TRBJ2-2,CASSYIRQGSNTGELFF,TGTGCCAGCAGTTACATAAGACAGGGATCGAACACCGGGGAGCTGTTTTTT
TRBV5-4,14,-,TRBD1,TRBJ2-7,CASSHGTDSYEQYF,TGTGCCAGCAGCCACGGGACAGACTCCTACGAGCAGTACTTC
TRBV18,13,-,-,TRBJ1-3,CASSDSPGNTIYF,TGTGCCAGCTCGGACAGCCCTGGAAACACCATATATTTT
TRBV5-1,14,-,TRBD2,TRBJ2-3,CASTKDSGGDTQYF,TGCGCCAGTACCAAGGATAGCGGGGGAGATACGCAGTATTTT
TRBV2,14,-,-,TRBJ2-1,CASQIDRSYNEQFF,TGTGCCAGCCAAATTGACAGGAGCTACAATGAGCAGTTCTTC
TRBV7-2,14,-,TRBD1,TRBJ2-1,CASSLDRIGNEQFF,TGTGCCAGCAGCCTGGACAGGATAGGGAATGAGCAGTTCTTC
TRBV20-1,11,few,-,TRBJ1-3,CSASPGNTIYF,TGCAGTGCTAGTCCGGGAAACACCATATATTTT
TRBV15,13,-,-,TRBJ2-1,CATSHRAYNEQFF,TGTGCCACCAGCCACAGGGCCTACAATGAGCAGTTCTTC
TRBV7-8,14,-,-,TRBJ1-1,CASSIGQVNTEAFF,TGTGCCAGCAGCATTGGGCAGGTGAACACCGAAGCTTTCTTT
TRBV5-8,15,-,TRBD2,TRBJ2-5,CASSSGTRERETQYF,TGTGCCAGCAGCTCCGGGACTAGGGAGAGGGAGACCCAGTACTTC